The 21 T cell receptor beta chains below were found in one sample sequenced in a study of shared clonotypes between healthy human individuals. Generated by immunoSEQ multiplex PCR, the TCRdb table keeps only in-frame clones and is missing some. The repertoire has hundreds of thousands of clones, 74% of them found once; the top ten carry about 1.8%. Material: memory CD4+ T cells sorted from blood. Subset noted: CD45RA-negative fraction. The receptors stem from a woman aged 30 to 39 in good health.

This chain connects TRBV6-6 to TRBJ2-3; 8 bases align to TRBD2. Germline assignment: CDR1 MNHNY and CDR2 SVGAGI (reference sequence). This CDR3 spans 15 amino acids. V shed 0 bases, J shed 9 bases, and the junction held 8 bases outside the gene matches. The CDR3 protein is CASSYSSGSERTQYF. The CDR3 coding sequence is TGTGCCAGCAGTTACTCGAGCGGGAGCGAACGGACGCAGTATTTT.

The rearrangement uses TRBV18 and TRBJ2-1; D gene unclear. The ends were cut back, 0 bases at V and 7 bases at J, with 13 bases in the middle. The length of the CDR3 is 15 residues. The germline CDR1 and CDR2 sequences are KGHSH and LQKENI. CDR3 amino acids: CASSPPVRLKNEQFF. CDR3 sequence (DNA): TGTGCCAGCTCACCACCCGTTAGGTTAAAGAATGAGCAGTTCTTC.

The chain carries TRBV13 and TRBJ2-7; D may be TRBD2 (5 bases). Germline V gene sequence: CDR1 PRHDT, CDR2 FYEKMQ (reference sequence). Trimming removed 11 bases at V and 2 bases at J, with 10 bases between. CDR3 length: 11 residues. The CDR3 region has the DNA TGTGCCTCTCGAGCGGCCTACGAGCAGTACTTC. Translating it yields CASRAAYEQYF.

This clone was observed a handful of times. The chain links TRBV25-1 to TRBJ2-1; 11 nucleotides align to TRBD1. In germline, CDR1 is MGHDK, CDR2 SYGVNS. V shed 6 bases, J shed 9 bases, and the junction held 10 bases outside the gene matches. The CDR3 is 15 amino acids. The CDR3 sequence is CASSPGTGGTGEQFF. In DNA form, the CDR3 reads TGTGCCAGCAGCCCCGGGACAGGGGGTACCGGTGAGCAGTTCTTC.

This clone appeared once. The CDR3 DNA sequence: TGTGCCAGCAGCCCTAGAGGGGAAGAGACCCAGTACTTC. As protein: CASSPRGEETQYF. This chain links TRBV13 with TRBJ2-5; D is perhaps TRBD1 or TRBD2 (5 bases each). Trimming shortened V by 5 bases and J by 3 bases, and 10 bases separated the two germline ends. The CDR3 extends over 13 amino acids. Per the germline V gene, CDR1 is PRHDT and CDR2 is FYEKMQ (reference sequence).

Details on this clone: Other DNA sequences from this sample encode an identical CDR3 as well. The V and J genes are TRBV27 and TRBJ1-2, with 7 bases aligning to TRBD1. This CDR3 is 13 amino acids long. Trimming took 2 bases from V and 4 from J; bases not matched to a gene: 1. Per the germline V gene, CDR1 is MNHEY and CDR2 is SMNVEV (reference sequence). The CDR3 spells CASSLRQGYGYTF. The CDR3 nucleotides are TGTGCCAGCAGTTTAAGACAGGGCTATGGCTACACCTTC.

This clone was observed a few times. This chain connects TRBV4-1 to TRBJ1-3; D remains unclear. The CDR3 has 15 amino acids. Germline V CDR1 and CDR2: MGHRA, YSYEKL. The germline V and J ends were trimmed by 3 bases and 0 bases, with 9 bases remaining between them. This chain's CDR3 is CASSQMSGSGNTIYF. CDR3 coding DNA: TGCGCCAGCAGCCAGATGTCCGGCTCTGGAAACACCATATATTTT.

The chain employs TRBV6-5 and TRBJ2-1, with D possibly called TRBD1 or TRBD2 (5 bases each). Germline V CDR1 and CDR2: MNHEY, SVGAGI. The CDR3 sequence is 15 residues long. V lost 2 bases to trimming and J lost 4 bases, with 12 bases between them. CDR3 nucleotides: TGTGCCAGCAGTTACGACCGGGACGATTACAATGAGCAGTTCTTC. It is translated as CASSYDRDDYNEQFF.

The CDR3 sequence: CASSRGVSGDYNEQFF. CDR3 sequence (DNA): TGTGCCAGCAGCCGCGGTGTAAGCGGGGATTACAATGAGCAGTTCTTC. This chain connects TRBV11-3 to TRBJ2-1, with 7 bases lining up with TRBD2. V was pared by 5 bases and J by 4 bases, with 11 bases of the junction left unmatched. Germline CDR1 reads SGHNT; CDR2 reads YENEEA. The length of the CDR3 is 16 residues.

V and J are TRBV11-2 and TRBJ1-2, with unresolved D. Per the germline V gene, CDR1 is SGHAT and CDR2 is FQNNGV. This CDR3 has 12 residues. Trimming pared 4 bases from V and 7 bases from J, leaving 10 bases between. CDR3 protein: CASSSQKSGYTF. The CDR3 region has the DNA TGTGCCAGCAGCTCACAGAAGAGTGGCTACACCTTC.

The chain's CDR3 is CASGRGANSYEQYF. In nucleotides, the CDR3 is TGTGCCAGCGGGAGGGGGGCGAACTCCTACGAGCAGTACTTC. The rearrangement uses TRBV6-6 and TRBJ2-7, with D possibly matching TRBD2 (7 bases). Germline V gene lookup returns CDR1 MNHNY and CDR2 SVGAGI (reference sequence). The V end was cut by 8 bases, the J end by 0 bases, with 14 bases between. The CDR3 length is 14 residues.

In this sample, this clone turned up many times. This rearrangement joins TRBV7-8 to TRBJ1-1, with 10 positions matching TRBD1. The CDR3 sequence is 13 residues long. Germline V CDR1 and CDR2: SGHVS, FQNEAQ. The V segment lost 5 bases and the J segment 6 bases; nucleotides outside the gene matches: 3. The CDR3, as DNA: TGTGCCAGCAGCGCAGGACAGGGGGCTGAAGCTTTCTTT. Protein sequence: CASSAGQGAEAFF.

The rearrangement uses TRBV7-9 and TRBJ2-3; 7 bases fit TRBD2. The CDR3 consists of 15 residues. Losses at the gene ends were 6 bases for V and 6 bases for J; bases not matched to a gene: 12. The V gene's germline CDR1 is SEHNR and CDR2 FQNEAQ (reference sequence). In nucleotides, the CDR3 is TGTGCCAGCAGTCTATACCGGACTAGGGAGGATACGCAGTATTTT. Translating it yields CASSLYRTREDTQYF. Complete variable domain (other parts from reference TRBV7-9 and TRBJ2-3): DTGVSQNPRHKITKRGQNVTFRCDPISEHNRLYWYRQTLGQGPEFLTYFQNEAQLEKSRLLSDRFSAERPKGSFSTLEIQRTEQGDSAMYLCASSLYRTREDTQYFGPGTRLTVL.

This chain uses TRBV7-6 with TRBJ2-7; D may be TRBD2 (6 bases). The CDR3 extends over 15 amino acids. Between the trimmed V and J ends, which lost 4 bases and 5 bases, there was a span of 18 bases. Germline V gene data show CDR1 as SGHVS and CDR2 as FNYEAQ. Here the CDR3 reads CASSSQAIAANEQYF. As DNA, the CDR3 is TGTGCCAGCAGCTCTCAAGCGATAGCGGCCAACGAGCAGTACTTC.

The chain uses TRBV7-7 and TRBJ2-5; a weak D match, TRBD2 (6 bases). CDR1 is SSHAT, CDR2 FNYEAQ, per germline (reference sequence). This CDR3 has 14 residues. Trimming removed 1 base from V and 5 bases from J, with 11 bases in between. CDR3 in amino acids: CASSLVGSRETQYF. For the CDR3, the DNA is TGTGCCAGCAGCTTAGTCGGGAGTCGGGAGACCCAGTACTTC.

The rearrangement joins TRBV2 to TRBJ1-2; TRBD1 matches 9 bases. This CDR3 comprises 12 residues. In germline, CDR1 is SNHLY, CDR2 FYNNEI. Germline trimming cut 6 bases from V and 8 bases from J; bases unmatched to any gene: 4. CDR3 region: CASSRQGGGYTF. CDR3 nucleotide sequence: TGTGCCAGCAGCCGACAGGGGGGAGGCTACACCTTC.

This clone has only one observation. CDR3 region: CASSPRGRGADTQYF. The CDR3 DNA reads TGTGCCAGCAGCCCCAGGGGGCGCGGCGCAGATACGCAGTATTTT. The V and J genes are TRBV14 and TRBJ2-3; 8 bases align to TRBD1. After removal of 4 bases from V and 4 bases from J, the junction contained 7 bases not matched to a gene. Germline CDR1 reads SGHDN; CDR2 reads FVKESK. This CDR3 spans 15 amino acids.

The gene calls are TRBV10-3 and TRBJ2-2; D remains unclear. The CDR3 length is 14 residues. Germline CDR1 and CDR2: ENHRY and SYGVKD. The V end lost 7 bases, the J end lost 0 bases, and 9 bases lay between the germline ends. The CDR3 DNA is TGTGCCATCAAGGAGCCCGCGAACACCGGGGAGCTGTTTTTT. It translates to CAIKEPANTGELFF.

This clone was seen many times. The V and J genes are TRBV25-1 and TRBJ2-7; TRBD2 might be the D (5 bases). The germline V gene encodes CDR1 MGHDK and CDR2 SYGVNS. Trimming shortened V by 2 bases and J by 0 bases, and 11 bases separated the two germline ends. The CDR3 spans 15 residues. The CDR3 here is CASSEEGDDSYEQYF. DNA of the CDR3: TGTGCCAGCAGTGAAGAGGGTGACGACTCCTACGAGCAGTACTTC.

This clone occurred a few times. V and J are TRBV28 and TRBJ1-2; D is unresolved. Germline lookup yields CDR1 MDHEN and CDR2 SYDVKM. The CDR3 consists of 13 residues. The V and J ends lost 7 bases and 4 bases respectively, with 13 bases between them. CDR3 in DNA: TGTGCCAGCAACCCGGGGTCTCCCTATGGCTACACCTTC. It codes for CASNPGSPYGYTF.

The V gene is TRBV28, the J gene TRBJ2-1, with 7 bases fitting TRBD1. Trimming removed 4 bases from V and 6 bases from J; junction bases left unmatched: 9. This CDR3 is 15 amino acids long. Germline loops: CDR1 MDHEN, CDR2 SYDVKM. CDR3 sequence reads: CASSSAGTDANEQFF. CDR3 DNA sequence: TGTGCCAGCAGTTCAGCCGGGACAGACGCCAATGAGCAGTTCTTC.